Following are 26 T cell receptor beta chains from one sample sequenced in a study of blood T cell repertoires in COVID-19. Measured with immunoSEQ multiplex PCR; TCRdb has only the in-frame clones, and not every one. The sample has over 90,000 clones, 70% to 90% seen once. Sequenced sample: peripheral blood. The receptors derive from an elderly man with acute or convalescent COVID-19.

The V and J genes are TRBV6-5 and TRBJ2-7; a possible D gene is TRBD2 (5 bases). Deletions cut 3 bases from V and 4 bases from J, with 13 bases between. Germline values: CDR1 MNHEY, CDR2 SVGAGI. The CDR3 loop spans 14 amino acids. CDR3 in amino acids: CASSYSRARYEQYF. In nucleotides, the CDR3 is TGTGCCAGCAGTTATTCGAGGGCCAGGTACGAGCAGTACTTC.

The chain combines TRBV5-6 with TRBJ2-2; 12 nucleotides match TRBD2. Germline V gene lookup returns CDR1 SGHDT and CDR2 YYEEEE. The CDR3 is 18 amino acids. Germline trimming cut 1 base from V and 5 bases from J; bases unmatched to any gene: 9. This CDR3 is CASSLRRLAGVGTGELFF. Here the CDR3 DNA reads TGTGCCAGCAGCTTGAGGAGACTAGCGGGAGTCGGGACCGGGGAGCTGTTTTTT.

The chain employs TRBV9 and TRBJ2-7; TRBD1 aligns across 11 bases. V shed 4 bases, J shed 2 bases, and the junction held 5 bases outside the gene matches. The CDR3 has 15 amino acids. The germline gives CDR1 SGDLS, CDR2 YYNGEE. CDR3 nucleotide sequence: TGTGCCAGCAGCCCCCGGACAGGGGGCGCCTACGAGCAGTACTTC. Translating it yields CASSPRTGGAYEQYF.

J is TRBJ2-2 and V is TRBV4-2; no clear D. CDR1 and CDR2 from the germline V gene are LGHNA and YNFKEQ. The length of the CDR3 is 12 residues. Trimming shortened V by 2 bases and J by 8 bases, and 6 bases separated the two germline ends. CDR3 sequence reads: CASSQSGGELFF. CDR3 sequence (DNA): TGTGCCAGCAGCCAATCGGGTGGGGAGCTGTTTTTT.

The gene calls are TRBV5-4 and TRBJ2-3; 8 nucleotides line up with TRBD1. Per germline, CDR1 SGHNT and CDR2 YYREEE (reference sequence). J lost 4 bases, V lost 1 base, and 5 bases had no gene match. The CDR3 is made up of 15 amino acids. This CDR3 is CASSLLRTGSDTQYF. In DNA form, the CDR3 reads TGTGCCAGCAGCTTGTTACGGACAGGGTCAGATACGCAGTATTTT.

The V call is TRBV29-1, the J call TRBJ2-7, with TRBD1 matching 9 bases. CDR1 and CDR2 from the germline V gene are SQVTM and ANQGSEA. The CDR3 runs to 13 residues. V lost 4 bases and J lost 3; bases outside the gene matches: 4. In DNA form, the CDR3 reads TGCAGCGTTGCACAGGGGGCTGACTACGAGCAGTACTTC. Its translation is CSVAQGADYEQYF.

J is TRBJ1-1 and V is TRBV27; D might be TRBD1 (5 bases). Looked up from germline, CDR1 is MNHEY and CDR2 is SMNVEV (reference sequence). V lost 5 bases and J 4 bases, leaving 17 bases between the germline ends. The CDR3 extends over 15 amino acids. The CDR3 here is CASSIYDRSGTEAFF. The CDR3 region has the DNA TGTGCCAGCAGTATCTACGACAGATCTGGCACTGAAGCTTTCTTT.

The gene calls are TRBV19 and TRBJ2-1, with 11 bases lining up with TRBD2. This CDR3 contains 15 residues. Germline V gene data show CDR1 as LNHDA and CDR2 as SQIVND (reference sequence). Trimming cost V 4 bases and J 3 bases; bases outside gene matches: 2. The CDR3 DNA reads TGTGCCAGTAGTAAGACTAGCGGGAACTACAATGAGCAGTTCTTC. Its translation: CASSKTSGNYNEQFF.

This chain joins TRBV24-1 and TRBJ1-2; D remains unclear. Germline V CDR1 and CDR2: KGHDR, SFDVKD. The CDR3 consists of 11 residues. With 4 bases removed from V and 5 bases from J, the gap between germline ends came to 4 bases. This CDR3 reads CATSDGYGYTF. CDR3 nucleotides: TGTGCCACCAGTGACGGTTATGGCTACACCTTC.

The chain has TRBV5-1 and TRBJ1-1; D unresolved. There are 12 residues in the CDR3. V was trimmed by 1 base and J by 4 bases, leaving 5 bases between them. Germline CDR1 and CDR2: SGHRS and YFSETQ. DNA for the CDR3: TGCGCCAGCAGCTTGTCGGGCACTGAAGCTTTCTTT. Amino acid sequence: CASSLSGTEAFF.

The chain is built from TRBV7-2 and TRBJ2-7; TRBD1 is a possible D gene (7 bases). Germline CDR1 and CDR2: SGHTA and FQGNSA. Trimming took off 4 bases at V and 2 bases at J, with 12 bases between the two ends. The CDR3 has 14 amino acids. This chain's CDR3 is CASSYGGTAYEQYF. The DNA of the CDR3 is TGTGCCAGCAGCTATGGAGGGACAGCCTACGAGCAGTACTTC.

The genes are TRBV9 and TRBJ2-7, with D maybe TRBD2 (6 bases). The CDR3 loop spans 13 amino acids. Trimming shortened V by 4 bases and J by 7 bases, and 15 bases separated the two germline ends. Germline lookup yields CDR1 SGDLS and CDR2 YYNGEE. CDR3 nucleotide sequence: TGTGCCAGCAGCCCTTTTAACGCGGGAGAGCAGTACTTC. Translated: CASSPFNAGEQYF.

The rearrangement joins TRBV7-8 to TRBJ2-5, with TRBD1 matching 7 bases. This CDR3 spans 14 amino acids. The germline gives CDR1 SGHVS, CDR2 FQNEAQ. The J segment lost 4 bases and the V segment lost 6 bases, leaving 8 bases of the junction unmatched. Here the CDR3 DNA reads TGTGCCAGCAGAGAACAGGGGTTTGGAGAGACCCAGTACTTC. Protein product: CASREQGFGETQYF.

The chain links TRBV19 to TRBJ1-2; D is ambiguous. Germline-derived CDR1 and CDR2 are LNHDA and SQIVND (reference sequence). Between the trimmed V and J ends, which lost 2 bases and 6 bases, there was a span of 7 bases. The CDR3 covers 12 residues. DNA for the CDR3: TGTGCCAGTAGTATACGTCGGGATGGCTACACCTTC. It translates to CASSIRRDGYTF. Full variable domain (missing parts from reference TRBV19 and TRBJ1-2): DGGITQSPKYLFRKEGQNVTLSCEQNLNHDAMYWYRQDPGQGLRLIYYSQIVNDFQKGDIAEGYSVSREKKESFPLTVTSAQKNPTAFYLCASSIRRDGYTFGSGTRLTVV.

The chain recombines TRBV19 with TRBJ2-2; 8 bases align to TRBD2. Germline CDR1 reads LNHDA; CDR2 reads SQIVND (reference sequence). V lost 7 bases, J lost 5 bases, and 6 bases stayed unmatched. This CDR3 region has 14 residues. The CDR3 sequence: CASMGLGGTGELFF. DNA for the CDR3: TGTGCCAGTATGGGACTAGGGGGAACCGGGGAGCTGTTTTTT.

The rearrangement uses TRBV19 and TRBJ2-6, with TRBD2 matching over 12 bases. In germline, CDR1 is LNHDA, CDR2 SQIVND (reference sequence). J gave up 0 bases and V 6 bases, and 12 bases lay outside the gene matches. The CDR3 runs 20 residues. The chain's CDR3 is CASSAVGLAGLDSGANVLTF. CDR3 DNA: TGTGCCAGTAGCGCGGTGGGACTAGCGGGCCTGGACTCTGGGGCCAACGTCCTGACTTTC.

The chain has TRBV6-6 and TRBJ2-7; 11 bases map to TRBD1. CDR1 MNHNY and CDR2 SVGAGI come from the germline V gene (reference sequence). The CDR3 loop spans 15 amino acids. The V segment lost 6 bases and the J segment 3 bases; nucleotides outside the gene matches: 7. The CDR3 loop is CASSLGGTGGYEQYF. The CDR3 DNA reads as TGTGCCAGCAGCCTCGGAGGGACAGGGGGCTACGAGCAGTACTTC.

The rearrangement joins TRBV4-1 to TRBJ2-1; D is perhaps TRBD2 (6 bases). This CDR3 is built from 14 residues. V gave up 2 bases and J gave up 7 bases, with 12 bases separating them. From germline, CDR1 is MGHRA and CDR2 YSYEKL. CDR3 region: CASSQRAAGNEQFF. The CDR3 DNA reads as TGCGCCAGCAGCCAACGAGCGGCGGGGAATGAGCAGTTCTTC.

This clone has a single count. The chain couples TRBV5-6 to TRBJ2-1; D gene unclear. V lost 4 bases, J lost 2 bases, and 13 bases lay in between. Germline assignment: CDR1 SGHDT and CDR2 YYEEEE. The CDR3 contains 15 residues. The CDR3 bases are TGTGCCAGCAGCCACTCGAACAGAGCCTACAATGAGCAGTTCTTC. As protein: CASSHSNRAYNEQFF.

This sequence joins TRBV6-1 and TRBJ1-1; D ambiguous. CDR3 length equals 17 residues. CDR1 is MNHNS and CDR2 is SASEGT in the germline V gene. V gave up 3 bases and J gave up 0 bases, with 17 bases separating them. The CDR3 loop is CASSDGEGRGVNTEAFF. The CDR3 DNA is TGTGCCAGCAGTGATGGGGAAGGGCGCGGGGTGAACACTGAAGCTTTCTTT.

This clone has just a few counts. The chain couples TRBV4-1 to TRBJ1-2; D gene unclear. Germline V gene sequence: CDR1 MGHRA, CDR2 YSYEKL. The V end lost 1 base, the J end lost 1 base, and 7 bases lay between the germline ends. The CDR3 consists of 14 residues. DNA for the CDR3: TGCGCCAGCAGCCAAGGAGGGAGTAACTATGGCTACACCTTC. Translating it yields CASSQGGSNYGYTF.

This rearrangement joins TRBV6-5 to TRBJ1-1; TRBD1 matches 7 bases. The germline V gene has CDR1 MNHEY and CDR2 SVGAGI. With 6 bases clipped from V and 4 bases from J, the junction kept 8 bases outside the gene matches. The CDR3 consists of 14 residues. Written as DNA, the CDR3 is TGTGCCAGCAGACCCGGCAGGGGGACCACTGAAGCTTTCTTT. Translated: CASRPGRGTTEAFF.

This clone was detected a few times. J is TRBJ2-1 and V is TRBV11-2; D unresolved. The CDR3 length is 16 residues. V gave up 3 bases and J gave up 7 bases, with 19 bases separating them. The germline CDR1 and CDR2 sequences are SGHAT and FQNNGV. The DNA for the CDR3 is TGTGCCAGCAGCTTTTTAACCGGGTCCCTGAGGAATGAGCAGTTCTTC. It encodes CASSFLTGSLRNEQFF.

The gene calls are TRBV9 and TRBJ2-7; perhaps TRBD1 as D (5 bases). The CDR3 sequence is 14 residues long. The germline V gene encodes CDR1 SGDLS and CDR2 YYNGEE. Trimming took 4 bases from V and 3 from J, leaving 14 bases between them. CDR3 coding DNA: TGTGCCAGCAGCATAGGGTTGGGGCTCTACGAGCAGTACTTC. Amino acid sequence: CASSIGLGLYEQYF.

The chain carries TRBV28 and TRBJ2-1; D might be TRBD2 (5 bases). The CDR3 is made up of 15 amino acids. V lost 6 bases, J lost 2 bases, and 14 bases lay in between. CDR1 MDHEN and CDR2 SYDVKM come from the germline V gene. CDR3 sequence: CASSPRLSPYNEQFF. The CDR3 DNA follows: TGTGCCAGCAGCCCTCGACTATCACCCTACAATGAGCAGTTCTTC.

The V gene is TRBV20-1, the J gene TRBJ2-1; D is unclear. Germline assignment: CDR1 DFQATT and CDR2 SNEGSKA (reference sequence). The CDR3 totals 12 residues. Trimming stripped 3 bases from V and 6 bases from J, with 9 bases between. The CDR3 loop is CSASRVANEQFF. The DNA for the CDR3 is TGCAGTGCTAGTCGGGTAGCCAATGAGCAGTTCTTC.